Listed below are T cell receptor beta chains from one sample, sequenced in a study of blood T cells in healthy people across ages. In TCRdb, the 5' RACE reads were re-called with MiXCR into one record per CDR3 protein. The data show under 1,000,000 distinct CDR3 sequences, 30% to 45% seen once. Sequencing input: blood. These receptors all stem from a man between 18 and 29 years old in good health. The conserved cysteine and the conserved F or W are not part of the CDR3 here. Each record gives: J gene, V gene, CDR3 protein.

j_gene: TRBJ2-1; v_gene: TRBV5-1; CDR3aa: ASSPRTSGAYNEQF
j_gene: TRBJ1-4; v_gene: TRBV28; CDR3aa: ASSLSTGGSENEKLF
j_gene: TRBJ1-2; v_gene: TRBV7-2; CDR3aa: ASSSDRADYGYT
j_gene: TRBJ2-6; v_gene: TRBV4-2; CDR3aa: ASSLAALRSGANVLT
j_gene: TRBJ2-3; v_gene: TRBV6-5; CDR3aa: ASSYGGTTDTQY
j_gene: TRBJ1-1; v_gene: TRBV7-2; CDR3aa: ASSQGLVAF
j_gene: TRBJ2-3; v_gene: TRBV2; CDR3aa: ASPRGSADTDTQY
j_gene: TRBJ1-1; v_gene: TRBV11-2; CDR3aa: ASSLERDRGAF
j_gene: TRBJ2-1; v_gene: TRBV4-2; CDR3aa: ASSPRLSGGYNEQF
j_gene: TRBJ1-4; v_gene: TRBV20-1; CDR3aa: SARAHRQGANEKLF
j_gene: TRBJ2-6; v_gene: TRBV4-2; CDR3aa: ASSQEGNSGANVLT
j_gene: TRBJ2-6; v_gene: TRBV10-3; CDR3aa: AIGAGISGANVLT
j_gene: TRBJ2-3; v_gene: TRBV12-3/TRBV12-4; CDR3aa: ASSLRGGRADTQY
j_gene: TRBJ1-1; v_gene: TRBV12-3/TRBV12-4; CDR3aa: ASSLDSMNTEAF
j_gene: TRBJ2-7; v_gene: TRBV12-3/TRBV12-4; CDR3aa: ASSVLVGADQY
j_gene: TRBJ2-7; v_gene: TRBV6-4; CDR3aa: ASSPRDNRDNEQY
j_gene: TRBJ2-2; v_gene: TRBV6-4; CDR3aa: ATGAGGITNTGELF
j_gene: TRBJ1-5; v_gene: TRBV20-1; CDR3aa: SARPQPGARGNQPQH
j_gene: TRBJ1-2; v_gene: TRBV11-2; CDR3aa: ASSLGPQGMVIYGYT
j_gene: TRBJ1-2; v_gene: TRBV4-3; CDR3aa: ASSQENGYT
j_gene: TRBJ1-4; v_gene: TRBV9; CDR3aa: ASSGTGGFEKLF
j_gene: TRBJ1-4; v_gene: TRBV5-6; CDR3aa: ASSLGGRGLSEKLF
j_gene: TRBJ2-3; v_gene: TRBV4-3; CDR3aa: ASSQEWTDSTDTQY
j_gene: TRBJ2-5; v_gene: TRBV20-1; CDR3aa: SARGQGLHMVEQY
j_gene: TRBJ2-5; v_gene: TRBV18; CDR3aa: ASARQGNEQY
j_gene: TRBJ1-2; v_gene: TRBV11-2; CDR3aa: ASSLGGPKLGYGYT
j_gene: TRBJ2-3; v_gene: TRBV20-1; CDR3aa: SAPDRRQVTDTQY
j_gene: TRBJ2-5; v_gene: TRBV7-2; CDR3aa: ASSLTGTTQETQY
j_gene: TRBJ1-2; v_gene: TRBV7-9; CDR3aa: ASSPTGTGSLYGYT
j_gene: TRBJ2-7; v_gene: TRBV27; CDR3aa: ASSFASSYEQY
j_gene: TRBJ2-1; v_gene: TRBV20-1; CDR3aa: SAAQGGNEQF
j_gene: TRBJ2-1; v_gene: TRBV20-1; CDR3aa: SAHHVVRANEQF
j_gene: TRBJ2-2; v_gene: TRBV4-1; CDR3aa: ASSSWQGGRTGELF
j_gene: TRBJ1-1; v_gene: TRBV5-1; CDR3aa: ASSLASGGTEAF
j_gene: TRBJ2-1; v_gene: TRBV7-8; CDR3aa: ASSLLTGDREQF
j_gene: TRBJ2-1; v_gene: TRBV5-5; CDR3aa: ASSWGSLGNKQF
j_gene: TRBJ2-7; v_gene: TRBV5-1; CDR3aa: ASSLRLAGEQY
j_gene: TRBJ2-3; v_gene: TRBV20-1; CDR3aa: SATPNGYTQY
j_gene: TRBJ2-5; v_gene: TRBV12-3/TRBV12-4; CDR3aa: ASSSAGQETQY
j_gene: TRBJ1-1; v_gene: TRBV5-1; CDR3aa: ASSSDSKNTEAF
j_gene: TRBJ2-1; v_gene: TRBV3-1; CDR3aa: ASSQVLNYDVSYDEQF